This T cell receptor (beta chain) was captured in a study of blood T cell repertoires in COVID-19. The overall study: Whether acute or convalescent, the COVID-19 samples came from the United States, Italy and Spain. Nucleic acid was either cDNA or gDNA, and it came from T cells, B-cell-depleted T cells, or PBMCs.

In the authors' workflow: Reference gene primer amplification gave nucleated cell count estimates. Method: immunoSEQ multiplex PCR; TCRdb's copy keeps in-frame clones and lacks some. The DNA gave D and trimming, while V, J and clone size come from that table. The sample shows under 300,000 clones, 83% of them seen only once. This TCR derives from a woman in her forties or fifties who had recovered from COVID-19. Sequencing was done on a sample of peripheral blood.

CDR3 coding DNA: TGTGCCAGCAGCTTGGAGGACTTTTCCTCAGATACGCAGTATTTT. Translated, it gives CASSLEDFSSDTQYF. The chain joins TRBV5-4 to TRBJ2-3, with D perhaps TRBD2 (5 bases). This CDR3 has 15 amino acids. The germline gives CDR1 SGHNT, CDR2 YYREEE (reference sequence). V was trimmed by 0 bases and J by 4 bases, leaving 12 bases between them.